This T cell receptor (beta chain) was captured by sequencing in a study of molecular identifiers for immune sequencing clone quantification. MiXCR was run by TCRdb on the PCR reads, yielding one entry per CDR3 protein. The sample includes hundreds of thousands of distinct CDR3 sequences, roughly 25% of them seen just once. V was trimmed by 7 bases and J by 3 bases, leaving 31 bases between them. CDR3 size: 20 residues. The sequenced sample consisted of naive CD8+ T cells from blood, with Jurkat cell RNA spiked in. Documented subset: FACS-sorted CD8+CD4-CCR7+CD45RA+ naive T cells. The sequence was obtained from a human donor in good health. Some libraries in this study had Jurkat cell RNA spiked in. This chain joins TRBV12-3 or TRBV12-4 and TRBJ1-3, with D maybe TRBD1 (5 bases). The CDR3 DNA reads as TGTGCCAGCAACGTTGCATCCGGGATGAGTAGGGGCACCTTTGGAAACACCATATATTTT. The encoded protein is CASNVASGMSRGTFGNTIYF.